This T cell receptor (beta chain) was observed in a study of breast tumors, draining lymph nodes, adjacent tissues. Using its own MiXCR run on the multiplex PCR reads, TCRdb lists one record per CDR3 protein. Among about 180,000 distinct CDR3 sequences listed, 30% to 35% were seen once. This clonotype has ten or more counts. Germline V gene sequence: CDR1 SGHKS, CDR2 YYEKEE (reference sequence). The CDR3 has 19 amino acids. After removal of 0 bases from V and 4 bases from J, the junction contained 15 bases not matched to a gene. Breast cancer patients provided tissue from their axillary draining lymph nodes.

This clonotype originated in a female donor with breast cancer. Some clones in this sample may be carry-over from other donors' samples. The sequenced sample was axillary lymph node tissue. This chain uses TRBV5-5 with TRBJ1-5; 8 bases agree with TRBD1. The CDR3 DNA follows: TGTGCCAGCAGCTTGGCTCGCACCGACAGGGGTGGAGATAATCAGCCCCAGCATTTT. Translation: CASSLARTDRGGDNQPQHF.